The 27 T cell receptor beta chains presented below share a single source sample, sequenced in a study of blood T cell repertoires in COVID-19. Libraries were prepared by immunoSEQ multiplex PCR; TCRdb keeps only in-frame clonotypes and omits some of them. The sample contains approximately 290,000 clones, roughly 91% of which appear only once. Sequenced sample: peripheral blood. These TCRs come from a woman in her 30s with COVID-19, enrolled during active disease.

The chain combines TRBV20-1 with TRBJ2-7, with a weak D call TRBD2 (5 bases). The CDR3 is 11 amino acids. Looked up from germline, CDR1 is DFQATT and CDR2 is SNEGSKA (reference sequence). Trimming pared 6 bases from V and 5 bases from J, leaving 11 bases between. DNA for the CDR3: TGCAGTGCCAGCTTCGGGGACGAGCAGTACTTC. Amino acid sequence: CSASFGDEQYF.

The rearrangement uses TRBV7-2 and TRBJ2-3; no clear D. Trimming cost V 2 bases and J 3 bases, with 6 bases left between them. The CDR3 runs to 13 residues. Germline-derived CDR1 and CDR2 are SGHTA and FQGNSA. Here the CDR3 DNA reads TGTGCCAGCAGCTTATGGCCTACAGATACGCAGTATTTT. Its translation is CASSLWPTDTQYF.

V is TRBV7-8 and J is TRBJ1-1; D is uncertain. CDR1 is SGHVS, CDR2 FQNEAQ, per germline. V lost 3 bases, J lost 0 bases, and 11 bases lay in between. The length of the CDR3 is 15 residues. CDR3: CASSFTYELNTEAFF. The DNA of the CDR3 is TGTGCCAGCAGCTTTACCTACGAACTGAACACTGAAGCTTTCTTT.

The rearrangement uses TRBV19 and TRBJ1-1; maybe TRBD1 (5 bases). CDR3 length: 12 amino acids. Trimming took 6 bases from V and 11 from J, leaving 16 bases between them. Germline V CDR1 and CDR2: LNHDA, SQIVND (reference sequence). The CDR3 loop is CASSLLGGSAFF. CDR3 bases: TGTGCCAGTAGCCTTTTGGGGGGTAGCGCTTTCTTT.

V is TRBV19 and J is TRBJ2-1; tentative D call: TRBD2 (6 bases). V dropped 1 base and J dropped 3 bases, with 10 bases sitting between them. This CDR3 region has 15 residues. The germline CDR1 and CDR2 sequences are LNHDA and SQIVND (reference sequence). In nucleotides, the CDR3 is TGTGCCAGTAGTATAGGCGGGGAGCTCTACAATGAGCAGTTCTTC. As protein: CASSIGGELYNEQFF. The whole variable domain, remainder taken from reference TRBV19 and TRBJ2-1, is DGGITQSPKYLFRKEGQNVTLSCEQNLNHDAMYWYRQDPGQGLRLIYYSQIVNDFQKGDIAEGYSVSREKKESFPLTVTSAQKNPTAFYLCASSIGGELYNEQFFGPGTRLTVL.

V usage is TRBV28 and J usage is TRBJ1-1; 9 bases match TRBD1. Germline CDR1 reads MDHEN; CDR2 reads SYDVKM. The ends lost 1 base at V and 9 bases at J; junction bases unmatched: 9. The CDR3 contains 15 residues. The CDR3 nucleotides read TGTGCCAGCAGTTTATCGTGGGGGGACAGGGTGAAAGCTTTCTTT. Its protein is CASSLSWGDRVKAFF.

The gene calls are TRBV7-8 and TRBJ1-1; D unresolved. Germline values: CDR1 SGHVS, CDR2 FQNEAQ. V dropped 7 bases and J dropped 0 bases, with 18 bases sitting between them. This CDR3 comprises 16 residues. The CDR3 here is CASTNPEGAMNTEAFF. CDR3 nucleotides: TGTGCCAGCACCAACCCTGAGGGTGCGATGAACACTGAAGCTTTCTTT.

The chain uses TRBV5-6 and TRBJ2-6, with 8 bases fitting TRBD1. The junction had 4 bases not matched to a gene; V was cut back by 5 bases and J by 0 bases. The germline gives CDR1 SGHDT, CDR2 YYEEEE. The CDR3 loop spans 16 amino acids. The CDR3 nucleotides read TGTGCCAGCAGGACAGGGGTCGACTCTGGGGCCAACGTCCTGACTTTC. Its translation: CASRTGVDSGANVLTF.

This clone is a singleton in its sample. The J gene is TRBJ2-7, the V gene TRBV6-5; 7 nucleotides align to TRBD2. CDR3 size: 13 residues. Germline lookup yields CDR1 MNHEY and CDR2 SVGAGI. J lost 3 bases, V lost 8 bases, and 7 bases had no gene match. CDR3 in amino acids: CASALSGDYEQYF. CDR3 nucleotides: TGTGCCAGCGCCTTGAGCGGGGACTACGAGCAGTACTTC.

The chain couples TRBV10-1 to TRBJ2-3, with 7 nucleotides matching TRBD2. Germline-derived CDR1 and CDR2 are WNHNN and SYGVQD (reference sequence). The CDR3 length is 16 residues. V shed 6 bases and J 0 bases; nucleotides not matched to a gene: 9. The CDR3 nucleotides read TGCGCCAGCAGCACCGGGACTATAACTAGCACAGATACGCAGTATTTT. Amino acids: CASSTGTITSTDTQYF.

The chain links TRBV12-3 or TRBV12-4 to TRBJ1-1; 7 nucleotides line up with TRBD1. Trimming at V came to 6 bases and at J to 7 bases, leaving 2 bases not matched to a gene. CDR3 size: 11 residues. CDR3 coding DNA: TGTGCCAGCAGAGGGACAGATGAAGCTTTCTTT. Encoded protein: CASRGTDEAFF.

V gene TRBV11-2 combines with J gene TRBJ2-1, with 11 bases lining up with TRBD2. The CDR3 spans 17 residues. Germline V lookup: CDR1 SGHAT, CDR2 FQNNGV. Unmatched junction bases numbered 13, after V lost 4 bases and J lost 8 bases. CDR3 bases: TGTGCCAGCAGCTACACTTTCACTAGCGGGGGCCCCTATGAGCAGTTCTTC. It translates to CASSYTFTSGGPYEQFF.

The V gene is TRBV5-1, the J gene TRBJ1-6; D is unresolved. Looked up from germline, CDR1 is SGHRS and CDR2 is YFSETQ. Trimming removed 1 base at V and 7 bases at J, with 15 bases between. This CDR3 comprises 16 residues. DNA of the CDR3: TGCGCCAGCAGCTTGTCGGGAGCCTTAGGCAATTCACCCCTCCACTTT. It encodes CASSLSGALGNSPLHF.

With regard to this clone: The junction departs from the called germline gene at one end, perhaps through a read error. V and J are TRBV2 and TRBJ1-1; 8 nucleotides line up with TRBD1. The CDR3 runs to 13 residues. CDR1 and CDR2 from the germline V gene are SNHLY and FYNNEI. DNA of the CDR3: TGTGCCAGCATTGAAACAGGGGGTACTGAAGCTTTCTTT. This sequence encodes CASIETGGTEAFF.

The chain has TRBV19 and TRBJ2-1, with 11 bases lining up with TRBD2. With 9 bases clipped from V and 4 bases from J, the junction kept 2 bases outside the gene matches. Germline V gene sequence: CDR1 LNHDA, CDR2 SQIVND (reference sequence). This CDR3 spans 13 amino acids. CDR3 coding DNA: TGTGCCAGCAGACTAGCGGGGTACAATGAGCAGTTCTTC. This codes for CASRLAGYNEQFF.

The CDR3 DNA follows: TGTGCCAGCAGTGAAGCGCAAGGGAGGCTTTCTTGGGGAGAGCAGTACTTC. Encoded protein: CASSEAQGRLSWGEQYF. V usage is TRBV6-1 and J usage is TRBJ2-7; D possibly corresponds to TRBD2 (6 bases). V was cut by 0 bases and J by 7 bases, with 22 bases left in between. The germline gives CDR1 MNHNS, CDR2 SASEGT. The CDR3 is 17 amino acids.

This chain links TRBV3-1 (or the pseudogene TRBV3-2) with TRBJ2-7, with D unresolved. Germline CDR1 LGHDT, CDR2 YNNKEL (reference sequence). This CDR3 contains 11 residues. The V gene lost 2 bases and the J gene lost 7 bases, with 6 bases spanning the gap. For the CDR3, the DNA is TGTGCCAGCAGCCAAAATCGGGAGCAGTACTTC. It codes for CASSQNREQYF.

The chain carries TRBV10-3 and TRBJ2-7; D possibly corresponds to TRBD1 (6 bases). Germline CDR1 and CDR2: ENHRY and SYGVKD. The V end lost 10 bases, the J end lost 0 bases, and 13 bases lay between the germline ends. This CDR3 is built from 13 residues. Written as DNA, the CDR3 is TGTGCCACCCAGGGACAACCCTCCTACGAGCAGTACTTC. This gives the protein CATQGQPSYEQYF.

This chain joins TRBV7-9 and TRBJ1-4; D is possibly TRBD1 (6 bases). The CDR3 is made up of 15 amino acids. Germline CDR1 SEHNR, CDR2 FQNEAQ (reference sequence). Trimming left V 5 bases short and J 5 bases short, with 15 bases between. The CDR3: CASSGNGGRNEKLFF. As DNA, the CDR3 is TGTGCCAGCAGCGGCAACGGGGGGCGGAATGAAAAACTGTTTTTT.

This clone appeared a few times. This chain connects TRBV11-1 to TRBJ1-4; D unclear. This CDR3 contains 13 residues. Germline loops: CDR1 SGHAT, CDR2 FQDESV (reference sequence). The V and J ends lost 5 bases and 5 bases respectively, with 9 bases between them. CDR3 sequence reads: CASSITGNEKLFF. CDR3 coding DNA: TGTGCCAGCAGCATAACGGGAAATGAAAAACTGTTTTTT.

The CDR3 bases are TGTGCCAGCAGCGGCGGCGGCGGGGGAGGAGAGGATGAGCAGTTCTTC. Translating it yields CASSGGGGGGEDEQFF. V gene TRBV28 combines with J gene TRBJ2-1, with 7 bases fitting TRBD2. Looked up from germline, CDR1 is MDHEN and CDR2 is SYDVKM. V dropped 6 bases and J dropped 8; count of bases not matched to a gene: 16. The CDR3 spans 16 residues.

The chain recombines TRBV5-4 with TRBJ2-1; no clear D. This CDR3 has 11 residues. Germline V gives CDR1 SGHNT, CDR2 YYREEE (reference sequence). The V and J ends lost 2 bases and 6 bases respectively, with 3 bases between them. CDR3 coding DNA: TGTGCCAGCAGCTTCGGCAATGAGCAGTTCTTC. Translation gives CASSFGNEQFF.

The rearrangement links TRBV6-5 to TRBJ1-2; a possible D gene is TRBD1 (6 bases). Between the trimmed V and J ends, which lost 8 bases and 4 bases, there was a span of 20 bases. The CDR3 totals 15 residues. Per germline, CDR1 MNHEY and CDR2 SVGAGI. This CDR3 is CASLGTPPQGYGYTF. The CDR3, as DNA: TGTGCCAGCCTTGGGACACCTCCTCAAGGCTATGGCTACACCTTC.

This chain uses TRBV4-1 with TRBJ2-1; TRBD2 matches 14 bases. CDR1 MGHRA and CDR2 YSYEKL come from the germline V gene. This CDR3 has 18 amino acids. Unmatched junction bases numbered 10, after V lost 2 bases and J lost 7 bases. The CDR3 here is CASSQLPLGLAGVNEQFF. The CDR3 nucleotides read TGCGCCAGCAGCCAACTTCCCTTGGGACTAGCGGGGGTTAATGAGCAGTTCTTC.

The chain joins TRBV11-2 to TRBJ1-1; 10 nucleotides match TRBD1. This CDR3 contains 14 residues. The junction had 4 bases not matched to a gene; V was cut back by 5 bases and J by 4 bases. The V gene's germline CDR1 is SGHAT and CDR2 FQNNGV. The CDR3 spells CASSRGQGSTEAFF. The CDR3 nucleotides read TGTGCCAGCAGCAGGGGACAGGGGTCCACTGAAGCTTTCTTT.

This clone was seen at least ten times. Here the CDR3 reads CASSEEFATEAFF. The DNA for the CDR3 is TGTGCCAGCAGTGAGGAGTTCGCCACTGAAGCTTTCTTT. The chain joins TRBV28 to TRBJ1-1; D remains ambiguous. Germline V gene lookup returns CDR1 MDHEN and CDR2 SYDVKM. Deletions cut 5 bases from V and 4 bases from J, with 11 bases between. CDR3 length: 13 residues.

The genes are TRBV5-4 and TRBJ1-1, with 8 bases lining up with TRBD1. Germline V gives CDR1 SGHNT, CDR2 YYREEE (reference sequence). The CDR3 runs 15 residues. V shed 3 bases and J 1 base; nucleotides not matched to a gene: 5. CDR3 protein: CASSYGQGRNTEAFF. The CDR3 nucleotides read TGTGCCAGCAGCTACGGACAGGGAAGGAACACTGAAGCTTTCTTT.